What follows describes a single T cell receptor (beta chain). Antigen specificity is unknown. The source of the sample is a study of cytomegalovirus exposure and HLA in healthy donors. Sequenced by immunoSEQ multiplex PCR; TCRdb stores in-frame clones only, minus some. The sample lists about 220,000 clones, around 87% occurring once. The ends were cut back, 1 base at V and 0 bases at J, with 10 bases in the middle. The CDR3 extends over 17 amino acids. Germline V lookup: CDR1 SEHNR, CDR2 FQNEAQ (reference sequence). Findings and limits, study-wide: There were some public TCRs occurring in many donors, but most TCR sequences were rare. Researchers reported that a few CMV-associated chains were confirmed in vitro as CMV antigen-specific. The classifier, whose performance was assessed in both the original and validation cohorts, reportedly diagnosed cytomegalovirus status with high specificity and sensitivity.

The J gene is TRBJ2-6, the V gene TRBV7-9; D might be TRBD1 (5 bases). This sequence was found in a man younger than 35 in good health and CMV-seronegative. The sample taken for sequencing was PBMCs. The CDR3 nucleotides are TGTGCCAGCAGCTTAGATGGGGCCTCCTCTGGGGCCAACGTCCTGACTTTC. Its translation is CASSLDGASSGANVLTF.